Listed below are T cell receptor beta chains from one sample, sequenced in a study of glioma-infiltrating T cells. TCRdb called the multiplex PCR reads again in MiXCR, with one record for every CDR3 protein. The data contain under 150,000 distinct CDR3 sequences, roughly a quarter of them seen just once; the ten biggest clones take up around 28%. Sample: glioma tissue, nonneoplastic brain tissue, or PBMCs (not recorded which). Receptors originate from a human donor with low-grade glioma or glioblastoma, undergoing nonglioma brain surgery, or in good health (not recorded which). CDR3s include the opening cysteine and the closing phenylalanine or tryptophan. D genes are given only for firm matches. Expanded clones are given a class, and other clones once, few, many or no size at all.

v_call	j_call	clone_size	d_call	cdr3_nt	cdr3_aa
TRBV7-9	TRBJ2-5	NA	TRBD1	TGCGCCAGCAGCTTGGAAGGGACAGGGTTAGAGACCCAGTACTTC	CASSLEGTGLETQYF
TRBV5-1	TRBJ1-5	few	NA	TGCGCCAGCAGCTTGAGTGGGGGAGTTGGCAATCAGCCCCAGCATTTT	CASSLSGGVGNQPQHF
TRBV6-1	TRBJ1-1	many	NA	TGTGCCAGCAGGCTGACAGGTGGCACTGAAGCTTTCTTT	CASRLTGGTEAFF
TRBV7-2	TRBJ2-1	NA	TRBD2	TGTGCCAGCACCATAGCGGGGGGGCCCATGAACAATGAGCAGTTCTTC	CASTIAGGPMNNEQFF
TRBV24-1	TRBJ1-1	many	TRBD1	TGTGCCACCAGTGAAGCCGGGACAGGGGACACTGAAGCTTTCTTT	CATSEAGTGDTEAFF
TRBV3-1	TRBJ1-1	NA	NA	TGTGCCAGAAGCCAAGGGAACACTGAAGCTTTCTTT	CARSQGNTEAFF
TRBV2	TRBJ1-5	NA	NA	TGTGCCAGCAGGAGGAGGGGACAATCAACAGATCAGCCCCAGCATTTT	CASRRRGQSTDQPQHF
TRBV20-1	TRBJ2-2	NA	NA	TGCTATACCGGACATCGGGTCGGGGAGCTGTTTTTT	CYTGHRVGELFF
TRBV7-9	TRBJ2-1	NA	TRBD2	TGTGCCAGCAGCCTGGGACGGGGGGGCGGAAACGAGCAGTTCTTC	CASSLGRGGGNEQFF
TRBV7-3	TRBJ2-3	NA	NA	TGTGCCAGCAGCTCAACGCCTAGGGTGGATACGCAGTATTTT	CASSSTPRVDTQYF
TRBV5-4	TRBJ1-1	few	NA	TGTGCCAGCAGCCGATCCAGCGTCCGTAACACTGAAGCTTTCTTT	CASSRSSVRNTEAFF
TRBV11-2	TRBJ2-2	NA	TRBD2	TGTGCCAGCAGCTTAGTCCTAGCGGGAGTCACCGGGGAGCTGTTTTTT	CASSLVLAGVTGELFF
TRBV20-1	TRBJ2-1	few	NA	TGCAGTGCTAGAGGGATTCAAGCGACCCCCTACAATGAGCAGTTCTTC	CSARGIQATPYNEQFF
TRBV12-3/TRBV12-4	TRBJ2-3	NA	NA	TGTGCCAGCAGTTTAAGGCCAGACGGCACAGATACGCAGTATTTT	CASSLRPDGTDTQYF
TRBV4-2	TRBJ2-1	NA	TRBD2	TGTGCCAGCAGCCAAGATCTGAGCTGGCGGGGGGGCCATGAGCAGTTCTTC	CASSQDLSWRGGHEQFF
TRBV20-1	TRBJ1-5	many	NA	TGCAGTGCTAGTCTTGACAGCAATCAGCCCCAGCATTTT	CSASLDSNQPQHF
TRBV28	TRBJ2-3	many	TRBD1	TGTGCCAGCAGTTCCTCCGGGACAGTCACAGATACGCAGTATTTT	CASSSSGTVTDTQYF
TRBV7-2	TRBJ2-5	few	NA	TGTGCCAGCAGCTTAACGGGGGCCGGGGAGACCCAGTACTTC	CASSLTGAGETQYF
TRBV24-1	TRBJ2-1	NA	NA	TGTGCCACCAGTGACCCCGCTCGAACCTACAATGAGCAGTTCTTC	CATSDPARTYNEQFF
TRBV6-1	TRBJ1-2	NA	NA	TGTGCCACCAGTCCAGGGGAAAGGGGCTACACCTTC	CATSPGERGYTF
TRBV20-1	TRBJ1-1	many	NA	TGCAGTGCTATGGACCGTGAAGCTTTCTTT	CSAMDREAFF
TRBV2	TRBJ1-2	NA	NA	TGTGCCAGCAGTGAAGCGGCGGACACCTATGGCTACACCTTC	CASSEAADTYGYTF
TRBV18	TRBJ1-1	NA	TRBD1	TGTGCCAGCTCACCCAGGGGGACAGGGAACACTGAAGCTTTCTTT	CASSPRGTGNTEAFF
TRBV7-2	TRBJ2-5	many	NA	TGTGCCAGCAGCCGAAGGATACAAGAGACCCAGTACTTC	CASSRRIQETQYF
TRBV27	TRBJ2-1	NA	NA	TGTGCCAGCAGTTCCCATGCGGACAATGAGCAGTTCTTC	CASSSHADNEQFF
TRBV24-1	TRBJ2-2	many	NA	TGTGCCACCGGGGAGTGGGGGAACACCGGGGAGCTGTTTTTT	CATGEWGNTGELFF
TRBV15	TRBJ2-3	few	NA	TGTGCCACCAGCCGACGGTTCACAGATACGCAGTATTTT	CATSRRFTDTQYF
TRBV7-7	TRBJ2-3	few	NA	TGTGCTAGCAGCTTAGGTCCAGCGAGCACAGATACGCAGTATTTT	CASSLGPASTDTQYF
TRBV7-2	TRBJ2-3	few	TRBD2	TGTGCCAGCAGCACTGCGGCGGGGGGCACAGATACGCAGTATTTT	CASSTAAGGTDTQYF
TRBV3-1	TRBJ2-1	NA	TRBD2	TGTGCCAGCAGCCAAGGCCGACTAGCGGGTTACAATGAGCAGTTCTTC	CASSQGRLAGYNEQFF
TRBV14	TRBJ1-6	few	NA	TGTGCCAGCAGGTTAAGCAACAGGGTCCGAGGTTCACCCCTCCACTTT	CASRLSNRVRGSPLHF
TRBV28	TRBJ1-6	many	NA	TGTGCCAGCATATTAGGCAGGGATCTTTCACCCCTCCACTTT	CASILGRDLSPLHF
TRBV2	TRBJ1-5	NA	NA	TGTGCCAGCAAGCCAGAGGGCCCTAGCAATCAGCCCCAGCATTTT	CASKPEGPSNQPQHF
TRBV7-8	TRBJ1-3	few	NA	TGTGCCAGCAGCCCCGGGGTCAGTTCCTCTGGAAACACCATATATTTT	CASSPGVSSSGNTIYF
TRBV7-9	TRBJ2-5	few	NA	TGTGCCAGCAGCTCAGGTTGGGGGGAAGAGACCCAGTACTTC	CASSSGWGEETQYF
TRBV27	TRBJ2-3	many	TRBD2	TGTGCCAGCAGAACCCTCGGGGCTAGCGGGGGGGCCGATACGCAGTATTTT	CASRTLGASGGADTQYF
TRBV2	TRBJ2-2	few	TRBD1	TGTGCCAGCATGCCGGACAGGGGGCGGAGCGGGGAGCTGTTTTTT	CASMPDRGRSGELFF
TRBV2	TRBJ2-1	few	NA	TGTGCCAGCAGTGATGACCCTTACAATGAGCAGTTCTTC	CASSDDPYNEQFF
TRBV7-2	TRBJ2-5	NA	NA	TGTGCCAGCAGCTTAATTAGGGGGGGCGAGGCCCAGTACTTC	CASSLIRGGEAQYF
TRBV6-6	TRBJ1-6	medium-sized	NA	TGTGCCAGCAGTTACTCGCTGCGTAACAATAATTCACCCCTCCACTTT	CASSYSLRNNNSPLHF
TRBV6-1	TRBJ2-1	many	NA	TGTGCCAGCAGTCGGAGCCCGGACCGATCCTACAATGAGCAGTTCTTC	CASSRSPDRSYNEQFF
TRBV7-9	TRBJ1-1	few	NA	TGTGCCAGCAGCTTAGTCGGGAGATCTCTGATGAACACTGAAGCTTTCTTT	CASSLVGRSLMNTEAFF
TRBV20-1	TRBJ1-5	few	NA	TGCAGTGCTAGACCCCGTCTATCGGACGGAGGAGGTCAGCCCCAGCATTTT	CSARPRLSDGGGQPQHF
TRBV27	TRBJ1-2	many	NA	TGTGCCAGCAGTTTATCGGGGGATGGCTACACCTTC	CASSLSGDGYTF
TRBV6-1	TRBJ1-6	many	NA	TGTGCCAGCAGGAACCCCGGACTGACCAATTCACCCCTCCACTTT	CASRNPGLTNSPLHF
TRBV20-1	TRBJ2-3	NA	NA	TGCAGTGCCGATACCCCTAGGGCAGATACGCAGTATTTT	CSADTPRADTQYF
TRBV12-3/TRBV12-4	TRBJ2-2	NA	TRBD1	TGTGCCAGCAGTTTACGGACAGGGGGCCGGTTCACCGGGGAGCTGTTTTTT	CASSLRTGGRFTGELFF
TRBV7-2	TRBJ2-3	NA	TRBD2	TGTGCCAGCAGCTTAGAGTCGCGGGGGGGCCAAGATACGCAGTATTTT	CASSLESRGGQDTQYF
TRBV12-3/TRBV12-4	TRBJ1-5	NA	NA	TGTGCCAGTAGCCCCGGTTTAAAACCCCAGCATTTT	CASSPGLKPQHF
TRBV5-1	TRBJ2-6	NA	NA	TGCGCCAGCAGCAGTCTGGATTCTGGGGCCAACGTCCTGACTTTC	CASSSLDSGANVLTF
TRBV20-1	TRBJ1-5	NA	NA	TGCAGTGCTAGAGGACCGACGGCGTATAGCAATCAGTCCCAGCATTTT	CSARGPTAYSNQSQHF
TRBV7-3	TRBJ2-1	few	NA	TGTGCCAGCAGCGCCCGGGTTCCCGACGATGAGCAGTTCTTC	CASSARVPDDEQFF
TRBV18	TRBJ2-2	few	TRBD2	TGTGCCAGCTCACCGAGGGCTAGCGGCACCGGGGAGCTGTTTTTT	CASSPRASGTGELFF